This T cell receptor beta chain was documented in a study of blood T cell repertoires in COVID-19. Whole-study context: PBMCs, B-cell-depleted T cells, or T cells were the source of the cDNA or gDNA that made up the material.

CDR3 length: 15 amino acids. The germline V gene encodes CDR1 MDHEN and CDR2 SYDVKM. V dropped 7 bases and J dropped 10 bases, with 23 bases sitting between them. The table came from immunoSEQ multiplex PCR; TCRdb's copy has only in-frame clones and leaves some out. The repertoire holds 390,000 or so clones, 80% to 90% seen once, with approximately 1% in the top ten. The sample taken for sequencing was PBMCs or T cells enriched from blood (not recorded which). This chain connects TRBV28 to TRBJ1-5, with D possibly TRBD1 on 6 matching bases. The receptor was isolated from a man between 18 and 35 years old who had recovered from COVID-19. This chain's CDR3 is CASIQPSSGGQPQHF. The CDR3 DNA reads as TGTGCCAGCATTCAGCCTTCGTCGGGGGGCCAACCCCAGCATTTT.